The T cell receptor beta chain described here comes from a study of identical twins. The study, taken as a whole, reports: For cord blood, abundant beta clonotypes had fewer insertions, unlike memory repertoires, which showed none. Models underpredicted monozygotic twin sharing of out-of-frame TCR alpha.

Unique molecular identifiers were present on the cDNA, which also gained a universal primer site by template switching. TCRdb processed the 5' RACE reads anew with MiXCR; each CDR3 protein has one entry. The sample has hundreds of thousands of distinct CDR3 sequences, 10% to 15% seen once; the top ten hold 1.5% to 2%. Comment on this clonotype: Its target is not known.

Germline assignment: CDR1 SGHTA and CDR2 FQGTGA. The CDR3 runs to 16 residues. V dropped 5 bases and J dropped 2; count of bases not matched to a gene: 6. This sample also belongs to another study, concerning yellow fever vaccine responses in identical twins.

The specimen was PBMCs. This receptor was obtained from a woman between 18 and 30 years old in good health. V gene TRBV7-3 combines with J gene TRBJ2-7, with TRBD2 identical over 13 bases. The CDR3 nucleotides read TGTGCCAGCAGCCCTATGGGACTAGCGGGACCCTACGAGCAGTACTTC. Its translation: CASSPMGLAGPYEQYF.